The rows below give T cell receptor beta chains drawn from one sample of a study of PD-L1 blockade in urothelial cancer. Only in-frame clones appear in the TCRdb table, and some are missing; sequencing was by immunoSEQ multiplex PCR. The table has about 79,000 clones, 70% to 90% seen once. Sequences were derived from PBMCs, sampled around atezolizumab (anti-PD-L1) treatment. The receptor source for this set is a man between 35 and 55 years old with urothelial cancer. The CDR3 runs from the conserved cysteine through the conserved F or W. The order of the fields is V gene, D gene, clone size, J gene, CDR3 DNA, CDR3 protein. The D gene is left open where the match is weak. Size is stated for part of the rows, as once, few or many counts, or as a class when the clone is expanded.

V: TRBV30; D: .; size: .; J: TRBJ2-7; DNA: TGTGCCTGGAGTCTACAGGGTGGCGAGCAGTACTTC; CDR3: CAWSLQGGEQYF
V: TRBV4-2; D: TRBD2; size: .; J: TRBJ2-3; DNA: TGTGCCAGCAGCCAAGATAGGCTAGCGGGGGGGCGGGATACGCAGTATTTT; CDR3: CASSQDRLAGGRDTQYF
V: TRBV5-1; D: TRBD1; size: .; J: TRBJ2-1; DNA: TGCGCCAGCAGCAACCCCAGGGGGCTTAATGAGCAGTTCTTC; CDR3: CASSNPRGLNEQFF
V: TRBV6-5; D: TRBD2; size: few; J: TRBJ2-5; DNA: TGTGCCAGCAGTTACCGACTAGCGGGATATCAAGAGACCCAGTACTTC; CDR3: CASSYRLAGYQETQYF
V: TRBV11-2; D: .; size: .; J: TRBJ2-1; DNA: TGTGCCAGCAGCTTCACTAGTAGACCCTATGAGCAGTTCTTC; CDR3: CASSFTSRPYEQFF
V: TRBV28; D: .; size: .; J: TRBJ2-7; DNA: TGTGCCAGTGCAGCGGCCTACGAGCAGTACTTC; CDR3: CASAAAYEQYF
V: TRBV27; D: .; size: .; J: TRBJ1-2; DNA: TGTGCCAGCAGTTGGGACAAGAACTATGGCTACACCTTC; CDR3: CASSWDKNYGYTF
V: TRBV7-2; D: .; size: .; J: TRBJ1-2; DNA: TGTGCCAGCAGCTTAGGGATAAACAGGAAGAATGGCTACACCTTC; CDR3: CASSLGINRKNGYTF
V: TRBV6-6; D: .; size: .; J: TRBJ1-1; DNA: TGTGCCAGCAGTCCTCGGACAGAGAACACTGAAGCTTTCTTT; CDR3: CASSPRTENTEAFF
V: TRBV2; D: .; size: .; J: TRBJ1-1; DNA: TGTGCCAGCCAGGGGACCGTTGATGCTGAAGCTTTCTTT; CDR3: CASQGTVDAEAFF
V: TRBV18; D: TRBD1; size: once; J: TRBJ1-2; DNA: TGTGCCAGCTCACCACTGGACAGGGCTGATGGCTACACCTTC; CDR3: CASSPLDRADGYTF
V: TRBV2; D: .; size: .; J: TRBJ1-5; DNA: TGTGCCAGCAGTGAAGTGGGAGGCAATCAGCCCCAGCATTTT; CDR3: CASSEVGGNQPQHF
V: TRBV4-2; D: TRBD2; size: .; J: TRBJ2-1; DNA: TGTGCCAGCAGCCCCCAGACTAGCGGGAGTAGTGGTGAGCAGTTCTTC; CDR3: CASSPQTSGSSGEQFF
V: TRBV28; D: .; size: .; J: TRBJ2-7; DNA: TGTGCCAGCAGTCCACGGGGGGCAAGCTCCTACGAGCAGTACTTC; CDR3: CASSPRGASSYEQYF
V: TRBV28; D: .; size: .; J: TRBJ1-2; DNA: TGTGCCAGCAGTTTTGGCGGCGGCCAGGGCTATGGCTACACCTTC; CDR3: CASSFGGGQGYGYTF
V: TRBV5-1; D: .; size: .; J: TRBJ2-5; DNA: TGCGCCAGCAGCTTGCAGGGTACAGAGACCCAGTACTTC; CDR3: CASSLQGTETQYF
V: TRBV27; D: .; size: few; J: TRBJ1-1; DNA: TGTGCCAGCAGACCCTCGGACAGAGTTGAAGCTTTCTTT; CDR3: CASRPSDRVEAFF
V: TRBV5-4; D: TRBD1; size: .; J: TRBJ2-3; DNA: TGTGCCAGCAGCTTGCCCAGACAGGGAGTCCCAGATACGCAGTATTTT; CDR3: CASSLPRQGVPDTQYF
V: TRBV28; D: TRBD1; size: .; J: TRBJ1-5; DNA: TGTGCCAGCACCCGAAGTGGGACAGGGGCCAATCAGCCCCAGCATTTT; CDR3: CASTRSGTGANQPQHF
V: TRBV18; D: .; size: .; J: TRBJ1-1; DNA: TGTGCCAGCTCACCACCCCAGGGGACCATGAACACTGAAGCTTTCTTT; CDR3: CASSPPQGTMNTEAFF
V: TRBV13; D: TRBD1; size: .; J: TRBJ1-1; DNA: TGTGCCAGCAGCTCGCCCAGACAGGGAAAGAACACTGAAGCTTTCTTT; CDR3: CASSSPRQGKNTEAFF
V: TRBV6-1; D: .; size: .; J: TRBJ2-7; DNA: TGTGCCAGCAGTGGGACTCCGCCCTACGAGCAGTACTTC; CDR3: CASSGTPPYEQYF
V: TRBV28; D: TRBD2; size: .; J: TRBJ2-4; DNA: TGTGCCAGCAGTCCGACCGGGACTAGCGGGCGTTTAGCCAAAAACATTCAGTACTTC; CDR3: CASSPTGTSGRLAKNIQYF
V: TRBV27; D: .; size: .; J: TRBJ2-5; DNA: TGTGCCAGCAGTTATACAGGCCAAGAGACCCAGTACTTC; CDR3: CASSYTGQETQYF
V: TRBV11-2; D: .; size: .; J: TRBJ2-1; DNA: TGTGCCAGCAGCTTAGTGGGAGTGGCCAGGGGGTTCTTC; CDR3: CASSLVGVARGFF
V: TRBV7-9; D: TRBD1; size: .; J: TRBJ1-1; DNA: TGTGCCGGAGAACAGGGGTTGAACACTGAAGCTTTCTTT; CDR3: CAGEQGLNTEAFF
V: TRBV19; D: TRBD2; size: .; J: TRBJ2-3; DNA: TGTGCCAGTAGTATAGGTCTAGCGGGAACAGATACGCAGTATTTT; CDR3: CASSIGLAGTDTQYF
V: TRBV29-1; D: TRBD2; size: .; J: TRBJ2-1; DNA: TGCAGCTCGGTCTCGGGGGGTGCCAGTAAGGGGCAGTTCTTC; CDR3: CSSVSGGASKGQFF
V: TRBV2; D: .; size: .; J: TRBJ2-1; DNA: TGTGCCAGCAGCTGGGACTGGAGAGTTTATGTCTTC; CDR3: CASSWDWRVYVF
V: TRBV15; D: .; size: once; J: TRBJ2-5; DNA: TGTGCCACCAGCCGAGAGACAACGGTACCGGGGTCCCAAGAGACCCAGTACTTC; CDR3: CATSRETTVPGSQETQYF
V: TRBV9; D: TRBD2; size: .; J: TRBJ2-2; DNA: TGTGCCAGCAGCGAGCTCGCGGGAGACACCGGGGAGCTGTTTTTT; CDR3: CASSELAGDTGELFF
V: TRBV6-5; D: TRBD1; size: .; J: TRBJ1-4; DNA: TGTGCCAGCAGTTCGGACAGGGGTAATGAAAAACTGTTTTTT; CDR3: CASSSDRGNEKLFF
V: TRBV29-1; D: .; size: .; J: TRBJ2-5; DNA: TGCAGCGTTGGGCCAGGGACTGTGGGGGAGACCCAGTACTTC; CDR3: CSVGPGTVGETQYF
V: TRBV28; D: .; size: .; J: TRBJ2-2; DNA: TGTGCCAGCAGTGGCTTCGGACACCCTAACACCGGGGAGCTGTTTTTT; CDR3: CASSGFGHPNTGELFF
V: TRBV25-1; D: .; size: .; J: TRBJ2-2; DNA: TGTGCCAGCAGTGGTCCCGGGACAGGGGAGCTGTTTTTT; CDR3: CASSGPGTGELFF
V: TRBV19; D: .; size: .; J: TRBJ1-2; DNA: TGTGCCAGTAGTATACGGCTTGGTCAGGGCGCCTATGGCTACACCTTC; CDR3: CASSIRLGQGAYGYTF
V: TRBV9; D: TRBD2; size: .; J: TRBJ2-3; DNA: TGTGCCAGCAGCGGCCGACTAGCGGGAAGGACAGATACGCAGTATTTT; CDR3: CASSGRLAGRTDTQYF
V: TRBV30; D: TRBD1; size: few; J: TRBJ2-7; DNA: TGTGCCTGGAGCGCAGGGGGCGAATTGTACGAGCAGTACTTC; CDR3: CAWSAGGELYEQYF
V: TRBV28; D: .; size: .; J: TRBJ2-5; DNA: TGTGCCAGCAGTTACCCACGGGGAACCCAAGAGACCCAGTACTTC; CDR3: CASSYPRGTQETQYF
V: TRBV9; D: .; size: .; J: TRBJ2-7; DNA: TGTGCCAGCAGTGAAAGCGGGCAGGGCGAGCAGTACTTC; CDR3: CASSESGQGEQYF
V: TRBV19; D: .; size: .; J: TRBJ1-2; DNA: TGTGCCAGTAGTATGGGGGACACTCGGGATGGCTACACCTTC; CDR3: CASSMGDTRDGYTF
V: TRBV11-2; D: .; size: .; J: TRBJ2-3; DNA: TGTGCCAGCAGCTTCGGTTGGTCCGGGAGAAGTAGCACAGATACGCAGTATTTT; CDR3: CASSFGWSGRSSTDTQYF
V: TRBV7-3; D: .; size: .; J: TRBJ2-7; DNA: TGTGCCAGCAGCTTCGGAGGGAACGACTACGAGCAGTACTTC; CDR3: CASSFGGNDYEQYF
V: TRBV9; D: TRBD1; size: .; J: TRBJ2-7; DNA: TGTGCCAGCAGTGCCGGGACAGGACTTTACGAGCAGTACTTC; CDR3: CASSAGTGLYEQYF
V: TRBV7-9; D: TRBD1; size: .; J: TRBJ2-2; DNA: TGTGCCAGCAGCCGGACAGGGGCGTGGAACACCGGGGAGCTGTTTTTT; CDR3: CASSRTGAWNTGELFF
V: TRBV5-1; D: TRBD1; size: .; J: TRBJ1-5; DNA: TGCGCCAGCAGCCCCTTGGGACAGAGCAATCAGCCCCAGCATTTT; CDR3: CASSPLGQSNQPQHF
V: TRBV6-4; D: .; size: .; J: TRBJ1-1; DNA: TGTGCCAGCAGGGACAGCTCGGTGAACACTGAAGCTTTCTTT; CDR3: CASRDSSVNTEAFF
V: TRBV5-4; D: TRBD2; size: .; J: TRBJ2-3; DNA: TGTGCCAGCAGCTTCGAGGCTAGCGGGGGAGATACGCAGTATTTT; CDR3: CASSFEASGGDTQYF
V: TRBV18; D: TRBD1; size: .; J: TRBJ1-5; DNA: TGTGCCAGCTCTCCACAGGGGGACAATCAGCCCCAGCATTTT; CDR3: CASSPQGDNQPQHF
V: TRBV14; D: .; size: .; J: TRBJ2-7; DNA: TGTGCCAGCAGCCATGGGTCTTGGGGCACCTACGAGCAGTACTTC; CDR3: CASSHGSWGTYEQYF
V: TRBV5-1; D: .; size: .; J: TRBJ2-6; DNA: TGCGCCAGCAGCTTGGCCGGCTCTGGGGCCAACGTCCTGACTTTC; CDR3: CASSLAGSGANVLTF
V: TRBV5-1; D: TRBD1; size: .; J: TRBJ1-4; DNA: TGCGCCAGCAGCCGTACAGGGGGCGAGCAAACTAATGAAAAACTGTTTTTT; CDR3: CASSRTGGEQTNEKLFF
V: TRBV5-1; D: .; size: .; J: TRBJ1-4; DNA: TGCGCCAGCAGCTTAGAGGGTCGGGGTGAAAAACTGTTTTTT; CDR3: CASSLEGRGEKLFF
V: TRBV18; D: TRBD2; size: .; J: TRBJ2-7; DNA: TGTGCCAGCTCCCGGGGGGGGAGCTCCTACGAGCAGTACTTC; CDR3: CASSRGGSSYEQYF
V: TRBV19; D: TRBD1; size: .; J: TRBJ2-5; DNA: TGTGCCAGTAGTAGGGGACAGGGCCCTTCTTTTTTAGAGACCCAGTACTTC; CDR3: CASSRGQGPSFLETQYF
V: TRBV2; D: TRBD2; size: few; J: TRBJ2-2; DNA: TGTGCCAGCAGTGAAGGCGGGAGGCTCGGGGAGCTGTTTTTT; CDR3: CASSEGGRLGELFF
V: TRBV7-2; D: TRBD1; size: .; J: TRBJ1-1; DNA: TGTGCCAGCAGCCCCGCGACAGGGATGAACACTGAAGCTTTCTTT; CDR3: CASSPATGMNTEAFF
V: TRBV9; D: TRBD1; size: .; J: TRBJ2-1; DNA: TGTGCCAGCAGCGGATTGGACAGGGGAAGGGACAATGAGCAGTTCTTC; CDR3: CASSGLDRGRDNEQFF
V: TRBV5-6; D: TRBD1; size: once; J: TRBJ2-5; DNA: TGTGCCAGCAGCTTGGATGAGACAGGGGCCGAGACCCAGTACTTC; CDR3: CASSLDETGAETQYF